This TCR beta chain came from a study of T cells in Graves' hyperthyroidism and ophthalmopathy (dated by TCRdb to about 2019). The study in broad terms: Peripheral blood was collected at initial diagnosis, before any treatment. After sampling, hyperthyroidism patients received methimazole starting at 30 mg daily, and ophthalmopathy patients received high-dose intravenous methylprednisolone. A discovery cohort of approximately 97 patients, about 44 with Graves' ophthalmopathy and under 60 with stable Graves' hyperthyroidism, was used to find distinguishing TCR V-J signatures. For training and testing, the 100 or so patients in the discovery cohort were randomly divided in a 7:3 ratio. An independent validation cohort of some 18 hyperthyroidism patients and 15 or so patients who later progressed to ophthalmopathy tested prospective prediction of ophthalmopathy. TCR Vbeta CDR3 sequencing of 130 to 150 peripheral blood samples (more than 40 ophthalmopathy, about 75 hyperthyroidism and around 17 progressor patients) is reported in the paper. In more than 5 Graves' hyperthyroidism patients, the study also compared T-cell repertoires from thyroid tissue with T-cell repertoires from blood. General findings and caveats noted by the study authors: A 13 V-J signature model separated ophthalmopathy from stable hyperthyroidism, with about 88% sensitivity and about 81% specificity in cross-validation and 80%/75% in testing. During validation, the model predicted progression to ophthalmopathy a median of roughly 7.1 months ahead of onset, with almost 71% sensitivity and less than 85% specificity. Most expanded thyroid clonotypes (frequency above 0.001) were also detected in blood, suggesting blood repertoires may reflect thyroid immune responses. Sample size was not statistically predetermined, and blinding of investigators to group allocation was not performed.

The CDR3, from cysteine to phenylalanine, totals 15 residues. The DNA shown is the 45-base CDR3, in frame from base 1. Based on the germline V gene, the CDR1 and CDR2 sequences are SGHAT and FQNNGV. Relative to germline, V is missing 3 bases and J is missing 8 bases, with 9 bases of the junction outside any gene match. A remark on this clonotype: Its antigen is unknown. Nothing much larger sits one base from this clone, and base qualities are not available.

A patient counted as having stable Graves' hyperthyroidism if no progression to ophthalmopathy occurred over 18 months of follow-up. Hyperthyroidism patients were newly diagnosed, with disease duration under 2 months, and aged 18 to 65 years. Patients with uncontrolled infections, other autoimmune diseases, pregnancy or lactation were excluded. Diagnoses relied on clinical symptoms, serum thyroxine and TRAb, thyroid ultrasound and orbital computed tomography. Ficoll-Paque density gradient centrifugation was used to isolate PBMCs from around 10 ml of fresh peripheral blood. Total RNA was extracted using Trizol reagent, and RNA quality was assessed on an Agilent 2100 Bioanalyzer. The TCR beta CDR3 regions were amplified from RNA transcripts. The TCR CDR3 was subjected to a first round of RT-PCR using the HTBI primer set and the Qiagen OneStep RT-PCR kit. A second multiplex PCR round built the libraries, followed by size selection and purification. Paired-end sequencing of the libraries was performed with 100 bp reads on an Illumina HiSeq2000. The authors' pipeline ran thus. Raw data were processed with SOAPnuke, discarding reads with adapters, uncalled bases, mean Phred below 15, or no exact constant-primer or identifier match. COPE v1.2.5 was used to merge high-quality paired reads, and clonotypes were defined as unique nucleotide sequences. MiTCR v1.1 was used to align clonotypes to the IMGT TRBV, TRBD and TRBJ reference segments. Only V-J combinations with frequency above 0.0001, covering about 99% of repertoires, were analysed. The TCS score was defined as the ratio of F50 (clonal expansion) to E x V (chaos), calculated using BLOSUM62-based TCRdist between CDR3 peptides within each V-J. Welch's t-statistics and random forest reduced 500 to 650 V-J features to 13, which were used in a naive Bayes classifier (R e1071). In TCRdb, the public reads were trimmed at Q25 with fastp and aligned with MiXCR, with productive beta chains retained. Entries are consolidated by CDR3 protein sequence, retaining the most common genes and DNA. The V and J calls come from TCRdb's annotation, not from the publication. This sample gives some 740,000 distinct CDR3 sequences in total; approximately 15% of them show up just once. In total, the top ten clones hold approximately 10% of the sample.

The source of this sequence is a woman under 30 with Graves' hyperthyroidism. Material: blood. The chain links TRBV11-2 with TRBJ2-7; TRBD2 lines up with 11 middle nucleotides. The CDR3 corresponds to CASSFTTSGTSKQYF. The DNA sequence is TGTGCCAGCAGCTTTACGACTAGCGGGACCTCCAAGCAGTACTTC. Extended through the reference TRBV11-2 and TRBJ2-7 proteins, this CDR3 yields the full variable domain: EAGVAQSPRYKIIEKRQSVAFWCNPISGHATLYWYQQILGQGPKLLIQFQNNGVVDDSQLPKDRFSAERLKGVDSTLKIQPAKLEDSAVYLCASSFTTSGTSKQYFGPGTRLTVT.